The rows below give T cell receptor beta chains drawn from one sample of a study of cytomegalovirus exposure and HLA in healthy donors. Method: immunoSEQ multiplex PCR; TCRdb's copy keeps in-frame clones and lacks some. The sample has 70,000 or so clones; 94% are singletons. The sample taken for sequencing was PBMCs. All receptors come from a man aged 18 to 29 in good health and CMV-seropositive. Each CDR3 is given with its conserved first and last residue. D genes are given only for firm matches. Some rows mark clone size as missing; the rest say once, few, many or name a class of expanded clone.

d_gene: NA
j_gene: TRBJ1-2
abundance: once
v_gene: TRBV30
CDR3aa: CAWSAGIYGYTF
CDR3nt: TGTGCCTGGAGTGCGGGGATCTATGGCTACACCTTC

d_gene: NA
j_gene: TRBJ2-6
abundance: NA
v_gene: TRBV6-5
CDR3aa: CASSFNSGANVLTF
CDR3nt: TGTGCCAGCAGTTTTAACTCTGGGGCCAACGTCCTGACTTTC

d_gene: NA
j_gene: TRBJ2-2
abundance: NA
v_gene: TRBV6-5
CDR3aa: CASSSQGGVTGELFF
CDR3nt: TGTGCCAGCAGTTCTCAGGGGGGAGTTACCGGGGAGCTGTTTTTT

d_gene: TRBD2
j_gene: TRBJ2-5
abundance: NA
v_gene: TRBV10-3
CDR3aa: CAISPFGTSGSQETQYF
CDR3nt: TGTGCCATCAGTCCTTTTGGGACTAGCGGGAGCCAAGAGACCCAGTACTTC

d_gene: TRBD1
j_gene: TRBJ1-5
abundance: NA
v_gene: TRBV19
CDR3aa: CASSIEGQYNQPQHF
CDR3nt: TGTGCCAGTAGTATAGAGGGACAGTACAATCAGCCCCAGCATTTT

d_gene: NA
j_gene: TRBJ1-2
abundance: NA
v_gene: TRBV7-8
CDR3aa: CASSPRTGINYGYTF
CDR3nt: TGTGCCAGCAGCCCCCGGACGGGGATCAACTATGGCTACACCTTC

d_gene: TRBD2
j_gene: TRBJ2-3
abundance: NA
v_gene: TRBV18
CDR3aa: CASSQTSVGPQGTQYF
CDR3nt: TGTGCCAGCTCGCAAACTAGCGTTGGACCTCAGGGTACGCAGTATTTT

d_gene: NA
j_gene: TRBJ2-1
abundance: NA
v_gene: TRBV6-6
CDR3aa: CASSRESEQFF
CDR3nt: TGTGCCAGCAGCCGGGAGAGTGAGCAGTTCTTC

d_gene: TRBD2
j_gene: TRBJ2-1
abundance: NA
v_gene: TRBV4-2
CDR3aa: CASSPRTSVNEQFF
CDR3nt: TGTGCCAGCAGCCCACGGACTAGCGTCAATGAGCAGTTCTTC

d_gene: TRBD2
j_gene: TRBJ2-5
abundance: NA
v_gene: TRBV15
CDR3aa: CATSGAKPGLGGGQETQYF
CDR3nt: TGTGCCACCAGCGGTGCCAAACCGGGACTAGGTGGGGGGCAAGAGACCCAGTACTTC

d_gene: NA
j_gene: TRBJ1-1
abundance: NA
v_gene: TRBV30
CDR3aa: CAWTSSLNTEAFF
CDR3nt: TGTGCCTGGACGAGTAGTTTGAACACTGAAGCTTTCTTT

d_gene: NA
j_gene: TRBJ1-4
abundance: NA
v_gene: TRBV14
CDR3aa: CASSHQATTNEKLFF
CDR3nt: TGTGCCAGCAGCCACCAGGCCACAACTAATGAAAAACTGTTTTTT

d_gene: TRBD1
j_gene: TRBJ1-2
abundance: NA
v_gene: TRBV5-1
CDR3aa: CASSFPGQGSSANYGYTF
CDR3nt: TGCGCCAGCAGCTTTCCGGGACAGGGATCTTCCGCTAACTATGGCTACACCTTC

d_gene: NA
j_gene: TRBJ2-2
abundance: NA
v_gene: TRBV30
CDR3aa: CAWGTTGELFF
CDR3nt: TGTGCCTGGGGGACAACCGGGGAGCTGTTTTTT

d_gene: NA
j_gene: TRBJ2-7
abundance: NA
v_gene: TRBV10-3
CDR3aa: CAISPGLGSSYEQYF
CDR3nt: TGTGCCATCAGTCCGGGACTGGGGAGCTCCTACGAGCAGTACTTC

d_gene: NA
j_gene: TRBJ2-2
abundance: NA
v_gene: TRBV7-9
CDR3aa: CASRDTDTGELFF
CDR3nt: TGTGCCAGCCGGGACACTGACACCGGGGAGCTGTTTTTT

d_gene: NA
j_gene: TRBJ2-7
abundance: NA
v_gene: TRBV21-1
CDR3aa: CASSKTSGSEQYF
CDR3nt: TGTGCCAGCAGCAAAACTAGCGGGAGTGAGCAGTACTTC

d_gene: NA
j_gene: TRBJ1-3
abundance: NA
v_gene: TRBV7-8
CDR3aa: CASSARQVSGGNTIYF
CDR3nt: TGTGCCAGCAGCGCCCGACAGGTTTCGGGTGGAAACACCATATATTTT

d_gene: TRBD1
j_gene: TRBJ1-2
abundance: NA
v_gene: TRBV27
CDR3aa: CASSPGQGLRGYTF
CDR3nt: TGTGCCAGCAGCCCTGGACAGGGGTTGAGGGGCTACACCTTC

d_gene: TRBD1
j_gene: TRBJ1-2
abundance: few
v_gene: TRBV5-1
CDR3aa: CASSQTSGTDNYGYTF
CDR3nt: TGCGCCAGCAGCCAAACCTCCGGGACAGATAACTATGGCTACACCTTC

d_gene: TRBD2
j_gene: TRBJ2-7
abundance: NA
v_gene: TRBV7-2
CDR3aa: CASSSGGSFYEQYF
CDR3nt: TGTGCCAGCAGCTCGGGAGGCTCCTTCTACGAGCAGTACTTC

d_gene: NA
j_gene: TRBJ2-3
abundance: NA
v_gene: TRBV4-1
CDR3aa: CASIKGKRRTDTQYF
CDR3nt: TGCGCCAGCATAAAGGGCAAGCGGCGCACAGATACGCAGTATTTT